What follows are 24 T cell receptor beta chains derived from one specimen sequenced in a study of blood T cells in healthy people across ages. It was with a sample-barcoded 5' primer and a J-beta primer mix that a second PCR of about 6 to 12 cycles was run. Using its own MiXCR run on the 5' RACE reads, TCRdb lists one record per CDR3 protein. The sample comprises roughly 1.5 million distinct CDR3 sequences, approximately 43% of which are singletons, and approximately 4.1% rests with the top ten. The sample taken for sequencing was blood. Every receptor here comes from a woman aged 18-29 years in good health.

V usage is TRBV6-2 or TRBV6-3 and J usage is TRBJ2-5, with a tentative D call TRBD1 (5 bases). Germline-derived CDR1 and CDR2 are MNHEY and SVGEGT. Trimming took 0 bases from V and 11 from J, leaving 19 bases between them. The CDR3 runs to 15 residues. In DNA form, the CDR3 reads TGTGCCAGCAGTTACTCGCGGATAGGGGTAAATGAGCAGTACTTC. Translation: CASSYSRIGVNEQYF.

V is TRBV15 and J is TRBJ2-1; D is undetermined. CDR1 and CDR2 (germline): LNHNV, YYDKDF (reference sequence). The CDR3 spans 11 residues. V was shortened by 9 bases and J by 5 bases, with 8 bases between the two germline ends. The CDR3 DNA is TGTGCCACTAGGAAAAACAATGAGCAGTTCTTC. Residues: CATRKNNEQFF. The full variable domain, completed using reference TRBV15 and TRBJ2-1, is DAMVIQNPRYQVTQFGKPVTLSCSQTLNHNVMYWYQQKSSQAPKLLFHYYDKDFNNEADTPDNFQSRRPNTSFCFLDIRSPGLGDTAMYLCATRKNNEQFFGPGTRLTVL.

The rearrangement uses TRBV10-3 and TRBJ2-3; TRBD2 matches at 12 bases. The V segment lost 0 bases and the J segment 4 bases; nucleotides outside the gene matches: 5. Germline V CDR1 and CDR2: ENHRY, SYGVKD. The CDR3 length is 17 residues. Here the CDR3 DNA reads TGTGCCATCAGTGAGTCCGGGCTAGCGGGGGGGGCAGATACGCAGTATTTT. Encoded protein: CAISESGLAGGADTQYF.

This clonotype has a handful of counts. CDR3: CASRTSGRSTYEQYF. CDR3 nucleotide sequence: TGTGCCAGCAGAACTAGCGGGAGGTCTACCTACGAGCAGTACTTC. The V gene is TRBV28, the J gene TRBJ2-7; 12 bases align to TRBD2. The V and J ends lost 6 bases and 2 bases, in that order; junction bases with no gene match: 5. Per germline, CDR1 MDHEN and CDR2 SYDVKM. CDR3 length: 15 residues.

The chain combines TRBV27 with TRBJ2-7, with D perhaps matching TRBD1 (5 bases). V was pared by 8 bases and J by 1 base, with 18 bases between. Germline CDR1 is MNHEY and CDR2 is SMNVEV (reference sequence). The CDR3 totals 15 residues. For the CDR3, the DNA is TGTGCCAGCCGCAAAGGGGCGGATACATCCTACGAGCAGTACTTC. It specifies CASRKGADTSYEQYF.

This chain links TRBV27 with TRBJ2-7; no clear D gene. The CDR3 is 16 amino acids. Germline CDR1 MNHEY, CDR2 SMNVEV (reference sequence). V lost 6 bases to trimming and J lost 3 bases, with 21 bases between them. CDR3 region: CASRIIEARLDYEQYF. CDR3 in DNA: TGTGCCAGCAGGATCATAGAGGCACGTTTGGACTACGAGCAGTACTTC.

The rearrangement joins TRBV28 to TRBJ1-6; TRBD1 might be the D (5 bases). The V gene lost 4 bases and the J gene lost 6 bases, with 10 bases spanning the gap. Germline V gene lookup returns CDR1 MDHEN and CDR2 SYDVKM. CDR3 size: 14 residues. CDR3 in DNA: TGTGCCAGCAGTTACCGGGGCCGTAATTCACCCCTCCACTTT. This sequence encodes CASSYRGRNSPLHF.

This clonotype turned up a few times. This rearrangement joins TRBV3-1 to TRBJ2-1, with D possibly matching TRBD2 (5 bases). The CDR3 runs 15 residues. V was cut by 1 base and J by 3 bases, with 10 bases left in between. Germline CDR1 is LGHDT and CDR2 is YNNKEL (reference sequence). For the CDR3, the DNA is TGTGCCAGCAGCCAAGTTGAGGGCTTCTACAATGAGCAGTTCTTC. This gives the protein CASSQVEGFYNEQFF.

This clonotype was seen a few times. V usage is TRBV12-3 or TRBV12-4 and J usage is TRBJ1-2, with D perhaps matching TRBD1 (5 bases). The CDR3 covers 13 residues. The V and J ends lost 8 bases and 1 base respectively, with 11 bases between them. The chain's CDR3 is CASGQGFNYGYTF. The DNA for the CDR3 is TGTGCCAGCGGCCAGGGCTTTAACTATGGCTACACCTTC.

This clonotype was picked up a small number of times. V is TRBV20-1 and J is TRBJ1-2; D is possibly TRBD1 (5 bases). Germline CDR1 reads DFQATT; CDR2 reads SNEGSKA (reference sequence). V lost 3 bases to trimming and J lost 3 bases, with 20 bases between them. This CDR3 contains 16 residues. The CDR3 nucleotides read TGCAGTGCTAGGCCTCAGGAGGCCGGGGCTCACTATGGCTACACCTTC. As protein: CSARPQEAGAHYGYTF.

As for this clonotype: This may come from a read error, since a much larger clone is one base off. This chain links TRBV9 with TRBJ2-5; 9 positions agree with TRBD1. The CDR3 sequence is 15 residues long. With 3 bases clipped from V and 13 bases from J, the junction kept 16 bases outside the gene matches. CDR1 and CDR2 (germline): SGDLS, YYNGEE. The CDR3 protein is CASSATGGKDNEPYF. CDR3 DNA: TGTGCCAGCAGCGCGACAGGGGGGAAAGACAATGAGCCGTACTTC.

This clonotype was observed a handful of times. V is TRBV5-1 and J is TRBJ2-1, with unresolved D. The length of the CDR3 is 12 residues. The germline V gene encodes CDR1 SGHRS and CDR2 YFSETQ. Trimming removed 2 bases at V and 7 bases at J, with 7 bases between. The CDR3 reads CASSFVENEQFF. The DNA for the CDR3 is TGCGCCAGCAGCTTCGTGGAGAATGAGCAGTTCTTC.

This clonotype was seen more than once but under ten times. CDR3 residues: CASSSKGGNIQYF. DNA for the CDR3: TGTGCCAGCAGCTCCAAGGGTGGTAACATTCAGTACTTC. V is TRBV3-1 and J is TRBJ2-4; D unclear. Trimming cost V 5 bases and J 7 bases, with 12 bases left between them. In germline, CDR1 is LGHDT, CDR2 YNNKEL (reference sequence). The length of the CDR3 is 13 residues.

The J gene is TRBJ2-7, the V gene TRBV27; D unresolved. This CDR3 region has 13 residues. The germline gives CDR1 MNHEY, CDR2 SMNVEV (reference sequence). Trimming cost V 7 bases and J 4 bases, with 14 bases left between them. CDR3 in amino acids: CASISNPQYEQYF. For the CDR3, the DNA is TGTGCCAGCATTTCGAACCCACAGTACGAGCAGTACTTC.

This clonotype has only a few counts. The chain joins TRBV20-1 to TRBJ2-5, with TRBD2 matching over 12 bases. The CDR3 covers 15 residues. Germline loops: CDR1 DFQATT, CDR2 SNEGSKA (reference sequence). After removal of 5 bases from V and 3 bases from J, the junction contained 7 bases not matched to a gene. The DNA of the CDR3 is TGCAGTGCTGGTCGACTAGCGGGGGCCAAAGAGACCCAGTACTTC. This translates into CSAGRLAGAKETQYF.

This clonotype was seen repeatedly, ten times or more. The chain links TRBV29-1 to TRBJ2-5, with D possibly TRBD1 on 6 matching bases. Germline V gives CDR1 SQVTM, CDR2 ANQGSEA. The CDR3 is 13 amino acids. With 4 bases removed from V and 4 bases from J, the gap between germline ends came to 13 bases. The CDR3 DNA follows: TGCAGCGTTGGAGGCAGGGGCAGAGAGACCCAGTACTTC. Translation: CSVGGRGRETQYF. The whole variable domain, filled in from reference TRBV29-1 and TRBJ2-5, reads SAVISQKPSRDICQRGTSLTIQCQVDSQVTMMFWYRQQPGQSLTLIATANQGSEATYESGFVIDKFPISRPNLTFSTLTVSNMSPEDSSIYLCSVGGRGRETQYFGPGTRLLVL.

The chain recombines TRBV2 with TRBJ2-5; no clear D gene. Trimming shortened V by 6 bases and J by 2 bases, and 7 bases separated the two germline ends. Germline V gene data show CDR1 as SNHLY and CDR2 as FYNNEI. This CDR3 comprises 12 residues. CDR3 in DNA: TGTGCCAGCAGAGTACAACAAGAGACCCAGTACTTC. Its protein is CASRVQQETQYF.

This clonotype was found a few times. V usage is TRBV4-1 and J usage is TRBJ1-2, with a weak D call TRBD1 (5 bases). Trimming left V 0 bases short and J 0 bases short, with 11 bases between. Germline CDR1 MGHRA, CDR2 YSYEKL. The CDR3 spans 16 residues. The CDR3 DNA follows: TGCGCCAGCAGCCAAGAATCGGGGGACGCTAACTATGGCTACACCTTC. Translation: CASSQESGDANYGYTF.

A single count supports this clonotype. V usage is TRBV18 and J usage is TRBJ2-7; tentatively, D is TRBD1 or TRBD2 (5 bases each). The germline V gene has CDR1 KGHSH and CDR2 LQKENI. Trimming cost V 3 bases and J 2 bases, with 11 bases left between them. This CDR3 is 14 amino acids long. CDR3 sequence: CASSPGPTTYEQYF. For the CDR3, the DNA is TGTGCCAGCTCACCGGGACCGACCACCTACGAGCAGTACTTC.

A few counts support this clonotype. CDR3 in DNA: TGTGCCAGCAGCCGAAGGACAGGGGATATTAACATTCAGTACTTC. Its protein product is CASSRRTGDINIQYF. The chain joins TRBV28 to TRBJ2-4, with 9 bases matching TRBD1. The CDR3 contains 15 residues. CDR1 and CDR2 from the germline V gene are MDHEN and SYDVKM. V trimming: 6 bases; J trimming: 7 bases; junction bases outside the gene matches: 10.

The chain joins TRBV5-1 to TRBJ1-1, with 9 nucleotides matching TRBD1. The germline gives CDR1 SGHRS, CDR2 YFSETQ. There are 13 residues in the CDR3. Trimming took 8 bases from V and 4 from J; bases not matched to a gene: 6. As DNA, the CDR3 is TGCGCCAGTCACACAGGGGGCGCCACTGAAGCTTTCTTT. Its translation is CASHTGGATEAFF.

The rearrangement joins TRBV4-3 to TRBJ2-1; no clear D gene. V was cut by 2 bases and J by 8 bases, with 16 bases left in between. CDR3 length: 15 residues. CDR1 LGHNA and CDR2 YSLEER come from the germline V gene. The CDR3 nucleotides are TGCGCCAGCAGCCAAATGACTGGGCCTTTGGATGAGCAGTTCTTC. Protein sequence: CASSQMTGPLDEQFF.

This clonotype was recorded many times. This rearrangement joins TRBV7-2 to TRBJ2-3, with TRBD2 identical over 9 bases. V trimming: 6 bases; J trimming: 1 base; junction bases outside the gene matches: 2. CDR3 size: 14 residues. The germline gives CDR1 SGHTA, CDR2 FQGNSA. The CDR3 bases are TGTGCCAGCAGTCCTAGCGGGGGCACAGATACGCAGTATTTT. This gives the protein CASSPSGGTDTQYF.

In this sample, this clonotype turned up many times. The gene calls are TRBV15 and TRBJ1-2; D remains ambiguous. Germline CDR1 and CDR2: LNHNV and YYDKDF (reference sequence). This CDR3 comprises 15 residues. Trimming shortened V by 5 bases and J by 6 bases, and 19 bases separated the two germline ends. CDR3 DNA: TGTGCCACCAGCGCTATTAGAGGGCAGTTAGATGGCTACACCTTC. As protein: CATSAIRGQLDGYTF.